This T cell receptor (beta chain) was identified in a study of T cell repertoires in cytomegalovirus infection. Looking at the study overall: Signatures in public TCR beta sequences pointed to both CMV infection and matching HLA type.

TCRdb reprocessed the reads with MiXCR, giving one entry per CDR3 protein. This sample yields just under 300,000 distinct CDR3 sequences, of which around 9.6% are seen a single time; around 2.4% belongs to the top ten. Ten or more counts support this clonotype. Its target is unknown. CDR3 length: 16 residues. Deletions cut 1 base from V and 0 bases from J, with 10 bases between. Germline assignment: CDR1 KGHSH and CDR2 LQKENI. General study results and limits: Predominance within the ex vivo response was attributable to HLA-C-restricted CMV-specific TCR beta clonotypes.

The chain links TRBV18 to TRBJ1-5; D not certain. This TCR came from a human donor in good health (CMV status not recorded). Some clones in this sample may be carry-over from other donors' samples. Material: PBMCs. The CDR3 region is CASSPREGNSNQPQHF. DNA of the CDR3: TGTGCCAGCTCACCACGGGAAGGGAATAGCAATCAGCCCCAGCATTTT.